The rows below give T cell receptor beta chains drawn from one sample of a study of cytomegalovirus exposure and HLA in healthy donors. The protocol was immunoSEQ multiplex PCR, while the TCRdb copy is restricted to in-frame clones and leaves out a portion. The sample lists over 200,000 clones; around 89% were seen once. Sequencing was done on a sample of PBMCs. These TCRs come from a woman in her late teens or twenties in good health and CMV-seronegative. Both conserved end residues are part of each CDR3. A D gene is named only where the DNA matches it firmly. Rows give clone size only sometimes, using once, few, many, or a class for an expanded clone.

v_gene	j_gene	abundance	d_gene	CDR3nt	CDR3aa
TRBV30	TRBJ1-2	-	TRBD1	TGTGCCTGGAGTGTACCTTGGGACAGAGTCTATGGCTACACCTTC	CAWSVPWDRVYGYTF
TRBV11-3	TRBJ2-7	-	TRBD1	TGTGCCAGCAGCTTAGGCGGGACAGGGACCTTTGAGCAGTACTTC	CASSLGGTGTFEQYF
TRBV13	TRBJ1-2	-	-	TGTGCCAGCACCCAAACTCGAGGGGACTGGGGCTACACCTTC	CASTQTRGDWGYTF
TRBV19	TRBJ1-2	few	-	TGTGCCAGTAGTATATTGAAGGGAGTAAGGACTAACTATGGCTACACCTTC	CASSILKGVRTNYGYTF
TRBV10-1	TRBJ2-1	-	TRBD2	TGCGCCAGCAGTTTGGGACTAGCTCTCGATGAGCAGTTCTTC	CASSLGLALDEQFF
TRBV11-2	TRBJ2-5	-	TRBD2	TGTGCCAGCAGCTCAACCTCGCGGGGGGGCCGGGAGACCCAGTACTTC	CASSSTSRGGRETQYF
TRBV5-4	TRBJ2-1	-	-	TGTGCCAGCAGCCTTTACAATGAGCAGTTCTTC	CASSLYNEQFF
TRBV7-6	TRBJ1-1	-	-	TGTGCCAGCAGCTTAGGCGAGGGTGTGAACACTGAAGCTTTCTTT	CASSLGEGVNTEAFF
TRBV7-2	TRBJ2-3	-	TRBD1	TGTGCCAGCAGCCCACAGGGGCTTAGCACAGATACGCAGTATTTT	CASSPQGLSTDTQYF
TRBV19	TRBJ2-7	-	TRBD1	TGTGCCAGTAGTATAGGGGGACAGGGTGTGTACGAGCAGTACTTC	CASSIGGQGVYEQYF
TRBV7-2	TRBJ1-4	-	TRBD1	TGTGCCAGCAGCAACGACAGGGCAGGTCCAGGAAAACTGTTTTTT	CASSNDRAGPGKLFF
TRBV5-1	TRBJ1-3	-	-	TGCGCCAGCAGCCCCTCCGGGGGGGTCGGAAACACCATATATTTT	CASSPSGGVGNTIYF
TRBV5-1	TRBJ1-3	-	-	TGCGCCAGCAGCTCGGAGTACTCTGGAAACACCATATATTTT	CASSSEYSGNTIYF
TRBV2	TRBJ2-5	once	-	TGTGCCAGCGGAGCAGTTGAGACCCAGTACTTC	CASGAVETQYF
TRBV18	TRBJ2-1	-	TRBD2	TGTGCCAGCTCACCCGGGACTAGTGTAAATGAGCAGTTCTTC	CASSPGTSVNEQFF
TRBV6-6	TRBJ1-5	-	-	TGTGCCAGCAGTTACTCCAGGGTTCAGCCCCAGCATTTT	CASSYSRVQPQHF
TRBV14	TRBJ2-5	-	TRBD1	TGTGCCAGCAGCCACCTTACGGGACAGGGGCAAGAGACCCAGTACTTC	CASSHLTGQGQETQYF
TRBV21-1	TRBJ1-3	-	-	TGTGCCAGCAGCAAGGGACTGGGACGGGCCAGGCACACCATATATTTT	CASSKGLGRARHTIYF
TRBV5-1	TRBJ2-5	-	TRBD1	TGCGCCAGCAGCCGGGGACAGGGAGAGACCCAGTACTTC	CASSRGQGETQYF
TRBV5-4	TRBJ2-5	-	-	TGTGCCAGCAGCCTGAAGGCCGGGGGGCACGAGACCCAGTACTTC	CASSLKAGGHETQYF
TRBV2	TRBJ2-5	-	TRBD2	TGTGCCAGCGGGAGGGCACCGCAAGAGACCCAGTACTTC	CASGRAPQETQYF
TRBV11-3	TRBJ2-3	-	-	TGTGCCAGCAAGACGGACAGCAGCACAGATACGCAGTATTTT	CASKTDSSTDTQYF
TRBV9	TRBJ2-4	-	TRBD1	TGTGCCAGCAGCGTTGGGGTAGGGGGCGCGACCAAAAACATTCAGTACTTC	CASSVGVGGATKNIQYF
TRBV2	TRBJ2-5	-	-	TGTGCCAGCAGGACCCAGGGTTTGGAAGAGACCCAGTACTTC	CASRTQGLEETQYF
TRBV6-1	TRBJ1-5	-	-	TGTGCCAGCAGTGAAGGGGATTCCCCGTGGGGCGGGCCCCAGCATTTT	CASSEGDSPWGGPQHF
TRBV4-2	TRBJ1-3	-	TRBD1	TGTGCCAGCAGCCAACCCGACAGGGCAAACACCATATATTTT	CASSQPDRANTIYF
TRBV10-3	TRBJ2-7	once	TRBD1	TGTGCCATCAGCGAGACAGGGGCCTCGTACGAGCAGTACTTC	CAISETGASYEQYF
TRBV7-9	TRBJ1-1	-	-	TGTGCCAGCAGCCCAGGTTTCATGAACACTGAAGCTTTCTTT	CASSPGFMNTEAFF
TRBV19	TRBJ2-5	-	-	TGTGCCAGTAGTTCCGGCAGGGCCCAAGAGACCCAGTACTTC	CASSSGRAQETQYF
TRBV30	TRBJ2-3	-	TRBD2	TGTGCCTGGAGTGCCTCGGGACTAGCGGGAGGGCCACAAGATACGCAGTATTTT	CAWSASGLAGGPQDTQYF
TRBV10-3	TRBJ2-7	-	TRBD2	TGTGCCATCAGTGAGTCGCTGGTACTAGCGGGGGGTTACGAGCAGTACTTC	CAISESLVLAGGYEQYF